This TCR beta chain was profiled in a study of T cell changes during pregnancy in multiple sclerosis. The table lists this clone with a count of one. Assay: immunoSEQ multiplex PCR; the TCRdb copy retains only in-frame clones and omits some. The repertoire holds roughly 66,000 clones, with about 90% as singletons. The CDR3 contains 16 residues. CDR1 is SGHAT, CDR2 FQNNGV, per germline. The V end was cut by 1 base, the J end by 4 bases, with 14 bases between. The sequencing here drew on peripheral blood, taken in the first trimester of pregnancy. The rearrangement links TRBV11-2 to TRBJ1-3; TRBD1 might be the D (6 bases). This receptor was taken from a female donor with multiple sclerosis, enrolled in a pregnancy study. DNA for the CDR3: TGTGCCAGCAGCTTAGGGGCGGGGGCGACGGGAAACACCATATATTTT. Translation: CASSLGAGATGNTIYF.